This is a list of T cell receptor beta chains from one sample in a study of control samples from healthy donors and cancer patients. Assay: immunoSEQ multiplex PCR; the TCRdb copy retains only in-frame clones and omits some. The table includes approximately 80,000 clones, 88% detected once. Sequences were obtained from blood. All receptors derive from a woman between 45 and 65 years old in good health. Each CDR3 is given with its conserved first and last residue.

v_call cdr3_aa
TRBV6-5 CASTSGPVSEQFF
TRBV7-9 CASSLLGATEAFF
TRBV18 CASSHIDTQYF
TRBV11-2 CASSLAPGNQPQHF
TRBV11-3 CASSPGGGVQFF
TRBV12-3/TRBV12-4 CASKRGNEQFF
TRBV15 CATSRLHDRDLDTQYF
TRBV4-1 CASSQEGTSGNTIYF
TRBV5-4 CASSFDRSNTEAFF
TRBV30 CAWTLQGSGNTIYF
TRBV30 CAWSLGGAGEKLFF
TRBV6-1 CASSEGVATAINEKLFF
TRBV6-5 CASNLRGTNEKLFF
TRBV9 CASSARHDRVEQYF
TRBV5-5 CASTLGGNTGELFF
TRBV7-9 CASSLGRGNYGANVLTF
TRBV5-5 CASSSPGQANYGYTF
TRBV6-5 CASSIPGSNYGYTF